Listed below are T cell receptor beta chains from one sample, sequenced in a study of T cell responses to AZD1222 COVID-19 vaccine. The method was immunoSEQ multiplex PCR; TCRdb's version includes in-frame clones alone and lacks a portion of them. This sample has 120,000 or so clones, with roughly 92% found just once. Sequencing was performed on peripheral blood, taken 28 days after the second AZD1222 dose. These receptors originate from an adult who received the AZD1222 COVID-19 vaccine. Each CDR3 is given with its conserved first and last residue. The D gene is left open where the match is weak. The size field is filled for only some rows; it gives once, few, many or a size class.

j_call d_call clone_size v_call cdr3_aa cdr3_nt
TRBJ1-5 NA NA TRBV7-2 CASSRDVSNQPQHF TGTGCCAGCAGCCGGGATGTTAGCAATCAGCCCCAGCATTTT
TRBJ2-5 NA NA TRBV24-1 CATGGVAGSTETQYF TGTGCCACCGGGGGAGTGGCAGGGAGTACGGAGACCCAGTACTTC
TRBJ1-6 TRBD1 NA TRBV6-1 CASSETGTGSSPLHF TGTGCCAGCAGTGAGACCGGGACAGGGAGTTCACCCCTCCACTTT
TRBJ2-3 TRBD2 NA TRBV2 CASTVGGSTDTQYF TGTGCCAGCACCGTCGGGGGGTCCACAGATACGCAGTATTTT
TRBJ2-1 TRBD2 NA TRBV5-4 CASSSTSGGGANEQFF TGTGCCAGCAGCTCCACCAGCGGGGGGGGAGCCAATGAGCAGTTCTTC
TRBJ2-7 NA NA TRBV5-7 CASSLAGARYEQYF TGTGCCAGCAGCTTGGCAGGGGCGCGCTACGAGCAGTACTTC
TRBJ2-3 NA NA TRBV7-9 CASSLLPADVDTQYF TGTGCCAGCAGCTTGCTTCCGGCGGATGTGGATACGCAGTATTTT
TRBJ2-3 TRBD2 NA TRBV6-2/TRBV6-3 CASSYPSGGGADTQYF TGTGCCAGCAGTTACCCCAGCGGGGGCGGGGCAGATACGCAGTATTTT
TRBJ1-2 NA NA TRBV18 CASSPAGANYGYTF TGTGCCAGCTCACCCGCAGGAGCTAACTATGGCTACACCTTC
TRBJ2-3 NA NA TRBV6-4 CASSVGGATDTQYF TGTGCCAGCAGTGTGGGGGGAGCCACAGATACGCAGTATTTT
TRBJ2-7 NA NA TRBV3-1/TRBV3-2 CASSLGQMIYEQYF TGTGCCAGCAGCCTCGGACAGATGATCTACGAGCAGTACTTC
TRBJ2-4 NA NA TRBV10-1 CATAYDIQYF TGCGCCACCGCCTACGACATTCAGTACTTC
TRBJ2-5 TRBD2 NA TRBV12-3/TRBV12-4 CASSRSGGETQYF TGTGCCAGCAGCCGAAGCGGGGGGGAGACCCAGTACTTC
TRBJ2-3 TRBD2 NA TRBV30 CAWSVGGGGSTDTQYF TGTGCCTGGAGTGTAGGTGGGGGAGGGAGCACAGATACGCAGTATTTT
TRBJ2-7 TRBD2 once TRBV19 CASSPDRIGLAGGHYEQYF TGTGCCAGTAGTCCAGACAGGATTGGACTAGCGGGGGGGCACTACGAGCAGTACTTC
TRBJ1-2 NA NA TRBV4-3 CASSRYRNYGYTF TGCGCCAGCAGCCGCTACCGAAACTATGGCTACACCTTC
TRBJ2-1 TRBD2 NA TRBV4-2 CASSQGTSGGETYNEQFF TGTGCCAGCAGCCAAGGGACTAGCGGGGGGGAAACTTACAATGAGCAGTTCTTC
TRBJ1-3 NA NA TRBV7-7 CASSRDGGNTIYF TGTGCTAGCAGCCGGGACGGCGGAAACACCATATATTTT
TRBJ2-7 NA NA TRBV4-1 CASSQIQGPYEQYF TGCGCCAGCAGCCAGATACAGGGACCCTACGAGCAGTACTTC
TRBJ1-2 NA NA TRBV7-9 CASSFDPGNGYTF TGTGCCAGCAGCTTTGATCCGGGGAATGGCTACACCTTC
TRBJ2-1 NA NA TRBV5-5 CASSLGENEQFF TGTGCCAGCAGCTTGGGGGAAAATGAGCAGTTCTTC
TRBJ1-6 NA NA TRBV28 CAGNTGRFNSPLHF TGTGCCGGAAACACGGGACGGTTTAATTCACCCCTCCACTTT
TRBJ2-7 TRBD2 once TRBV4-1 CASSLKRGGEQYF TGCGCCAGCAGCCTCAAACGGGGGGGCGAGCAGTACTTC
TRBJ2-1 NA NA TRBV5-1 CASSLVGSYNEQFF TGCGCCAGCAGCTTGGTCGGTTCCTACAATGAGCAGTTCTTC
TRBJ1-4 NA NA TRBV27 CASSFTRGYNEKLFF TGTGCCAGCAGTTTTACCAGGGGATATAATGAAAAACTGTTTTTT
TRBJ2-1 NA NA TRBV20-1 CSATRVDEQFF TGCAGTGCAACCAGGGTGGATGAGCAGTTCTTC
TRBJ1-6 TRBD1 NA TRBV4-1 CASSHLEGARNSPLHF TGCGCCAGCAGCCATTTGGAGGGGGCGCGTAATTCACCCCTCCACTTT
TRBJ2-7 TRBD2 NA TRBV24-1 CATGTSGSYEQYF TGTGCCACAGGGACTAGCGGATCCTACGAGCAGTACTTC
TRBJ1-3 NA NA TRBV18 CASSPTIPGTSGNTIYF TGTGCCAGCTCACCAACGATTCCGGGTACCTCTGGAAACACCATATATTTT
TRBJ2-7 TRBD2 NA TRBV19 CASSIGLAGAYEQYF TGTGCCAGTAGTATCGGGCTAGCGGGGGCCTACGAGCAGTACTTC
TRBJ2-7 NA once TRBV10-1 CASTIEGGAKYEQYF TGCGCCAGCACCATTGAGGGAGGAGCCAAATACGAGCAGTACTTC
TRBJ1-4 NA NA TRBV2 CASSDDRGKLFF TGTGCCAGCAGTGATGACCGGGGAAAACTGTTTTTT
TRBJ2-5 TRBD2 NA TRBV9 CASSAYLAGGETQYF TGTGCCAGCAGCGCCTATCTAGCGGGGGGTGAGACCCAGTACTTC
TRBJ2-3 NA once TRBV7-8 CASSPPTDTQYF TGTGCCAGCAGCCCCCCTACAGATACGCAGTATTTT
TRBJ1-4 TRBD1 NA TRBV5-1 CASSPTGGDEKLFF TGCGCCAGCAGTCCGACAGGGGGTGATGAAAAACTGTTTTTT
TRBJ1-2 TRBD1 NA TRBV6-1 CASSEPGQVYGYTF TGTGCCAGCAGTGAACCCGGACAGGTCTATGGCTACACCTTC
TRBJ1-1 TRBD1 NA TRBV11-3 CASSRGTGEGEAFF TGTGCCAGCAGCCGTGGGACAGGGGAAGGAGAAGCTTTCTTT
TRBJ1-5 TRBD1 NA TRBV7-2 CASSLGQEGNQPQHF TGTGCCAGCAGCTTGGGACAGGAGGGCAATCAGCCCCAGCATTTT